Sequencing of this TCR beta chain was carried out in a study of cytomegalovirus exposure and HLA in healthy donors. Study results and limitations: In a later analysis, first-cohort TCR clusters were found to tend to co-occur in the 120 or so validation repertoires. Rare sequences made up most TCRs, while some public TCRs were found in many donors.

Sequencing was performed with immunoSEQ multiplex PCR; in TCRdb, only in-frame clones are kept and a portion is missing. The sample holds fewer than 150,000 clones, approximately 91% seen once. From the approximately 110-subject validation cohort, which was separate from the roughly 680-subject first cohort, the donors were drawn. Turning to this clone: Antigen: not known.

The CDR3 runs 14 residues. Trimming cost V 2 bases and J 0 bases, with 8 bases left between them. The germline V gene encodes CDR1 MGHRA and CDR2 YSYEKL. V is TRBV4-1 and J is TRBJ2-7; D might be TRBD2 (5 bases). What was sequenced was PBMCs. The receptor's source is a man aged 25 to 45 in good health and CMV-seronegative. DNA for the CDR3: TGCGCCAGCAGCCAACAAGACTACTCCTACGAGCAGTACTTC. Its protein is CASSQQDYSYEQYF.